Listed below are T cell receptor beta chains from one sample, sequenced in a study of CD8 T cells in Susac syndrome. TCRdb processed the immunoSEQ multiplex PCR reads anew with MiXCR; each CDR3 protein has one entry. The sample records 150,000 to 200,000 distinct CDR3 sequences, around 96% being singletons. The sequencing sample was made of CD8+ T cells from PBMCs. The receptors were sampled from a human donor with multiple sclerosis. The CDR3 runs from the conserved cysteine through the conserved F or W. The order of the fields is CDR3 DNA, CDR3 protein, J gene, V gene, D gene. D genes are given only for firm matches.

CDR3nt: TGTGCCAGCAGCCAAGGCCTAGCGGGCACCTACAATGAGCAGTTCTTC
CDR3aa: CASSQGLAGTYNEQFF
j_gene: TRBJ2-1
v_gene: TRBV3-1
d_gene: TRBD2

CDR3nt: TGTGCCAGCAGTTCCCAGGGATTTTATGGCTACACCTTC
CDR3aa: CASSSQGFYGYTF
j_gene: TRBJ1-2
v_gene: TRBV27
d_gene: NA

CDR3nt: TGCAGCGTTGAACCCAGACCGGGGGAGCTGTTTTTT
CDR3aa: CSVEPRPGELFF
j_gene: TRBJ2-2
v_gene: TRBV29-1
d_gene: NA

CDR3nt: TGTGCCAGCAGCTTAGAGTCCTACGGGAACATTCAGTACTTC
CDR3aa: CASSLESYGNIQYF
j_gene: TRBJ2-4
v_gene: TRBV5-4
d_gene: NA

CDR3nt: TGTGCCTGGAGTGTCCTACCCAGGACAGCTAACACTGAAGCTTTCTTT
CDR3aa: CAWSVLPRTANTEAFF
j_gene: TRBJ1-1
v_gene: TRBV30
d_gene: NA

CDR3nt: TGCAGTGCTAGCCCCCGTACCGGGACAGCTTACTACGAGCAGTACTTC
CDR3aa: CSASPRTGTAYYEQYF
j_gene: TRBJ2-7
v_gene: TRBV20-1
d_gene: TRBD1

CDR3nt: TGCAGCGTTGAGGGGACCGCGGGACTAGCTTGGTATGAGCAGTTCTTC
CDR3aa: CSVEGTAGLAWYEQFF
j_gene: TRBJ2-1
v_gene: TRBV29-1
d_gene: TRBD2

CDR3nt: TGCAGTGCTAGAGATCGGGGCCTACACACCCACTACGAGCAGTACTTC
CDR3aa: CSARDRGLHTHYEQYF
j_gene: TRBJ2-7
v_gene: TRBV20-1
d_gene: NA

CDR3nt: TGCAGTGCTAGTCCACAGGATTACACTGAAGCTTTCTTT
CDR3aa: CSASPQDYTEAFF
j_gene: TRBJ1-1
v_gene: TRBV20-1
d_gene: NA

CDR3nt: TGTGCCAGCAGCCCGCCGGACAGCCAAGAGACCCAGTACTTC
CDR3aa: CASSPPDSQETQYF
j_gene: TRBJ2-5
v_gene: TRBV5-4
d_gene: NA

CDR3nt: TGTGCCACCGACCTCGAGTGGGGCACCCAGTACTTC
CDR3aa: CATDLEWGTQYF
j_gene: TRBJ2-5
v_gene: TRBV6-1
d_gene: NA

CDR3nt: TGTGCCACCAGTGAGGGGTTTGGCTACGAGCAGTACTTC
CDR3aa: CATSEGFGYEQYF
j_gene: TRBJ2-7
v_gene: TRBV24-1
d_gene: NA

CDR3nt: TGTGCCAGCAGCCCCGACACTGGGCCCTCTGGCTACACCTTC
CDR3aa: CASSPDTGPSGYTF
j_gene: TRBJ1-2
v_gene: TRBV7-9
d_gene: NA

CDR3nt: TGTGCCAGCAGCCAGCCGAGGTTGCGGGGCCTGGGAGGGACCCAGTACTTC
CDR3aa: CASSQPRLRGLGGTQYF
j_gene: TRBJ2-5
v_gene: TRBV3-1
d_gene: NA

CDR3nt: TGCAGCGTTTTCCGGGAGACCCAGTACTTC
CDR3aa: CSVFRETQYF
j_gene: TRBJ2-5
v_gene: TRBV29-1
d_gene: NA